This entry features one TCR beta chain sequence. The ends were cut back, 6 bases at V and 4 bases at J, with 6 bases in the middle. The V gene's germline CDR1 is GTSNPN and CDR2 SVGIG (reference sequence). The CDR3 extends over 11 amino acids. This sample was taken from a study of technical replicates of blood from a handful of donors. The repertoire was sequenced with immunoSEQ multiplex PCR; TCRdb's copy has only in-frame clones and lacks some. Of about 98,000 clones in the sample, approximately 94% were seen once. This chain links TRBV30 with TRBJ1-4; D is unresolved. The receptor's source is a human donor in good health. The sequencing sample was made of T cells isolated from PBMCs. The CDR3 DNA sequence: TGTGCCTGTAATTTTAATGAAAAACTGTTTTTT. It specifies CACNFNEKLFF.